This passage covers 7 T cell receptor beta chains from one sample sequenced in a study of blood T cell repertoires in COVID-19. The protocol was immunoSEQ multiplex PCR, while the TCRdb copy is restricted to in-frame clones and leaves out a portion. The table records 85,000 to 110,000 clones, 84% of them present only once. Sequenced sample: peripheral blood. These receptors came from a human donor in a cohort sampled during active or convalescent COVID-19.

The CDR3 sequence is CASSQGQGIADEKLFF. CDR3 nucleotide sequence: TGCGCCAGCAGCCAGGGACAGGGGATTGCTGATGAAAAACTGTTTTTT. The genes are TRBV5-1 and TRBJ1-4, with 10 positions matching TRBD1. From germline, CDR1 is SGHRS and CDR2 YFSETQ. V shed 4 bases and J 6 bases; nucleotides not matched to a gene: 9. The CDR3 has 16 residues.

This chain links TRBV5-1 with TRBJ1-1; D might be TRBD1 (6 bases). The CDR3 totals 15 residues. Per the germline V gene, CDR1 is SGHRS and CDR2 is YFSETQ. The V end was cut by 4 bases, the J end by 1 base, with 14 bases between. In nucleotides, the CDR3 is TGCGCCAGCAGCCTACTAATGGGACAGAACACTGAAGCTTTCTTT. Encoded protein: CASSLLMGQNTEAFF.

The J gene is TRBJ2-3, the V gene TRBV7-2; no firm D call. The V end lost 2 bases, the J end lost 4 bases, and 10 bases lay between the germline ends. CDR1 SGHTA and CDR2 FQGNSA come from the germline V gene. The length of the CDR3 is 14 residues. The CDR3 here is CASSLHSSADTQYF. In DNA, the CDR3 is TGTGCCAGCAGCTTACATAGCAGCGCAGATACGCAGTATTTT.

The genes are TRBV5-8 and TRBJ2-5; 7 bases line up with TRBD1. V was pared by 4 bases and J by 5 bases, with 8 bases of the junction left unmatched. In germline, CDR1 is SGHTS, CDR2 YDEGEE. The CDR3 contains 14 residues. Here the CDR3 DNA reads TGTGCCAGCAGCAAAGGACAGGTTAGGGAGACCCAGTACTTC. This sequence encodes CASSKGQVRETQYF.

The chain links TRBV5-1 to TRBJ2-5, with 10 bases fitting TRBD1. This CDR3 has 16 amino acids. CDR1 is SGHRS and CDR2 is YFSETQ in the germline V gene. The trim removed 5 bases at V and 4 bases at J, leaving 11 bases unmatched. Written as DNA, the CDR3 is TGCGCCAGCAGTCCGGCCTGGGGACAGGGGAGAGAGACCCAGTACTTC. Its protein product is CASSPAWGQGRETQYF.

The chain carries TRBV7-9 and TRBJ1-4, with D maybe TRBD1 (6 bases). Trimming left V 1 base short and J 4 bases short, with 10 bases between. The CDR3 is 15 residues long. Germline lookup yields CDR1 SEHNR and CDR2 FQNEAQ (reference sequence). CDR3 nucleotide sequence: TGTGCCAGCAGCTTAGGGACAGTGATTAATGAAAAACTGTTTTTT. Protein: CASSLGTVINEKLFF.

This rearrangement joins TRBV28 to TRBJ1-5; D might be TRBD1 (6 bases). Germline V gene sequence: CDR1 MDHEN, CDR2 SYDVKM. The CDR3 has 18 residues. Trimming took 7 bases from V and 5 from J, leaving 27 bases between them. The CDR3 loop reads CASTPGGAGIGGDQPQHF. The CDR3, as DNA: TGTGCCAGCACCCCCGGGGGGGCAGGAATTGGGGGAGATCAGCCCCAGCATTTT. The entire variable domain, with the rest obtained from reference TRBV28 and TRBJ1-5, is as follows: DVKVTQSSRYLVKRTGEKVFLECVQDMDHENMFWYRQDPGLGLRLIYFSYDVKMKEKGDIPEGYSVSREKKERFSLILESASTNQTSMYLCASTPGGAGIGGDQPQHFGDGTRLSIL.